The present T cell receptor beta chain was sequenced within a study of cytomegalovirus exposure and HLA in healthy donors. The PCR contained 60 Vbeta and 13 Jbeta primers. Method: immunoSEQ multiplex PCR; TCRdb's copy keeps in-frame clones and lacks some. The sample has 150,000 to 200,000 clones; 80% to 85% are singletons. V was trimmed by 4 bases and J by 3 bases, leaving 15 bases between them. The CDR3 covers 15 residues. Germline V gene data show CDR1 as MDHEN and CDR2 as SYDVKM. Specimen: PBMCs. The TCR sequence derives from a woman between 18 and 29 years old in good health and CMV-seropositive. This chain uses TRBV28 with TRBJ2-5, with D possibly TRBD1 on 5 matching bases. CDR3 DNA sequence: TGTGCCAGCAGTTATCAACCCACAGGAGAAGAGACCCAGTACTTC. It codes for CASSYQPTGEETQYF. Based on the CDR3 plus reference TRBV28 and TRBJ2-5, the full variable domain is DVKVTQSSRYLVKRTGEKVFLECVQDMDHENMFWYRQDPGLGLRLIYFSYDVKMKEKGDIPEGYSVSREKKERFSLILESASTNQTSMYLCASSYQPTGEETQYFGPGTRLLVL.